The clone carrying this T cell receptor (beta chain) is deemed medium-sized (0.01 to 0.1%). Its antigen is unidentified. This specimen comes from a study of tumor-infiltrating lymphocytes in localized non-small cell lung cancer. Study-wide points: Compared with uninvolved lung, tumors showed higher T cell infiltration by TCRbeta sequencing. Tumor T-cell fraction from TCR sequencing was not associated with recurrence-free survival (p = 0.61).

Generated by immunoSEQ multiplex PCR, the TCRdb table keeps only in-frame clones and is missing some. The table records around 18,000 clones, 35% to 55% of them present only once. This CDR3 has 10 residues. The germline gives CDR1 SQVTM, CDR2 ANQGSEA. With 4 bases removed from V and 6 bases from J, the gap between germline ends came to 7 bases. The sample comprised lung tumor tissue. The receptor's source is a human donor with non-small cell lung cancer. V gene TRBV29-1 combines with J gene TRBJ2-7, with D perhaps matching TRBD1 (5 bases). Here the CDR3 DNA reads TGCAGCGTTGGTAGGGGCGAGCAGTACTTC. Protein product: CSVGRGEQYF.